The 23 T cell receptor beta chains below all came from one sample that was sequenced in a study of blood T cells in healthy people across ages. A second PCR of roughly 7 to 11 cycles used a sample-barcoded 5' primer and a J-beta primer mix. TCRdb used MiXCR to reprocess the 5' RACE reads, holding one entry per CDR3 protein. The repertoire has around 1,600,000 distinct CDR3 sequences, about 45% of them found once; the top ten carry around 4%. The specimen sequenced was blood. The source is a young woman in good health.

The chain is built from TRBV29-1 and TRBJ1-1, with D uncertain. CDR1 is SQVTM, CDR2 ANQGSEA, per germline. This CDR3 comprises 13 residues. With 8 bases removed from V and 1 base from J, the gap between germline ends came to 14 bases. The CDR3 spells CSTGRNSNTEAFF. The DNA of the CDR3 is TGCAGCACGGGGAGGAATTCGAACACTGAAGCTTTCTTT.

This clonotype was seen a handful of times. The chain carries TRBV29-1 and TRBJ2-1; D possibly corresponds to TRBD1 (5 bases). CDR1 and CDR2 (germline): SQVTM, ANQGSEA. The CDR3 sequence is 13 residues long. V lost 8 bases, J lost 0 bases, and 11 bases lay in between. The CDR3 bases are TGCAGCACCAGGGTAAGCTCCTACAATGAGCAGTTCTTC. This translates into CSTRVSSYNEQFF.

This clonotype was recorded a few times. The CDR3 coding sequence is TGTGCCAGCTCACTAAGGGACAGGGGCTCCTACAATGAGCAGTTCTTC. Amino acid sequence: CASSLRDRGSYNEQFF. This chain connects TRBV18 to TRBJ2-1; TRBD1 agrees at 10 bases. The CDR3 is 16 residues long. Germline V CDR1 and CDR2: KGHSH, LQKENI. The J segment lost 0 bases and the V segment lost 4 bases, leaving 3 bases of the junction unmatched.

The sample holds one count of this clonotype. One end of the junction varies from germline; a read error may be responsible. The chain joins TRBV18 to TRBJ1-2; 8 nucleotides agree with TRBD1. Germline CDR1 and CDR2: KGHSH and LQKENI. The CDR3 loop spans 13 amino acids. CDR3 protein: CASSDGQGYGCTF. CDR3 DNA sequence: TGTGCCAGCTCAGATGGACAGGGCTATGGCTGCACCTTC.

This chain uses TRBV27 with TRBJ2-1; D is possibly TRBD2 (6 bases). V was shortened by 4 bases and J by 10 bases, with 11 bases between the two germline ends. This CDR3 is built from 12 residues. The germline gives CDR1 MNHEY, CDR2 SMNVEV (reference sequence). CDR3 residues: CASSSRGFEQFF. In DNA form, the CDR3 reads TGTGCCAGCAGTTCGCGGGGATTCGAGCAGTTCTTC.

The V gene is TRBV7-2, the J gene TRBJ1-5; maybe TRBD1 (6 bases). Germline CDR1 SGHTA, CDR2 FQGNSA. Trimming took 1 base from V and 1 from J, leaving 11 bases between them. The CDR3 contains 16 residues. The CDR3 is CASSLEGVWSNQPQHF. CDR3 sequence (DNA): TGTGCCAGCAGCTTAGAGGGGGTTTGGAGCAATCAGCCCCAGCATTTT.

In the case of this clonotype: An end of the junction does not agree with germline; a read error may underlie this. The chain employs TRBV6-2 or TRBV6-3 and TRBJ2-4; unclear D gene. Germline V CDR1 and CDR2: MNHEY, SVGEGT. The CDR3 loop spans 11 amino acids. CDR3 nucleotides: TGTGCCAGCAGTCATTCCTACGGGCAGTACTTT. This sequence encodes CASSHSYGQYF.

This clonotype has more than one count but fewer than ten. The chain joins TRBV6-2 or TRBV6-3 to TRBJ2-5; 8 bases map to TRBD2. The CDR3 loop spans 17 amino acids. Looked up from germline, CDR1 is MNHEY and CDR2 is SVGEGT. V was pared by 0 bases and J by 1 base, with 7 bases of the junction left unmatched. The CDR3 loop reads CASSYSLLADPQETQYF. In DNA, the CDR3 is TGTGCCAGCAGTTACTCGTTACTAGCGGATCCCCAAGAGACCCAGTACTTC.

The V and J genes are TRBV6-5 and TRBJ1-2; possible D gene TRBD1, 5 bases. Germline CDR1 and CDR2: MNHEY and SVGAGI. The CDR3 sequence is 14 residues long. The germline V and J ends were trimmed by 6 bases and 8 bases, with 19 bases remaining between them. The CDR3 protein is CASSKTTGTWGYTF. The CDR3 DNA follows: TGTGCCAGCAGCAAAACCACAGGCACTTGGGGCTACACCTTC.

The V and J genes are TRBV7-9 and TRBJ1-2, with 8 bases matching TRBD1. CDR1 is SEHNR, CDR2 FQNEAQ, per germline (reference sequence). The CDR3 is 14 residues long. The junction had 10 bases not matched to a gene; V was cut back by 5 bases and J by 8 bases. The CDR3 loop reads CASSLAGGADGYTF. The CDR3 region has the DNA TGTGCCAGCAGCCTGGCAGGGGGCGCGGACGGCTACACCTTC.

The V gene is TRBV6-2 or TRBV6-3, the J gene TRBJ2-7, with 10 bases lining up with TRBD2. With V trimmed by 2 bases and J by 7 bases, 11 bases remained unmatched. This CDR3 contains 16 residues. Germline V CDR1 and CDR2: MNHEY, SVGEGT. CDR3 in DNA: TGTGCCAGCAGTTACAACCTAGCGGGGGAAGATTATGAGCAGTACTTC. Protein sequence: CASSYNLAGEDYEQYF.

V and J are TRBV25-1 and TRBJ1-3; D is perhaps TRBD1 (6 bases). CDR1 is MGHDK, CDR2 SYGVNS, per germline. This CDR3 comprises 14 residues. Trimming removed 6 bases at V and 0 bases at J, with 9 bases between. CDR3 sequence (DNA): TGTGCCAGCAGCGACAGGACCTCTGGAAACACCATATATTTT. Translating gives CASSDRTSGNTIYF.

The gene calls are TRBV7-2 and TRBJ2-1, with a possible D match to TRBD1 (6 bases). The CDR3 spans 16 residues. The germline CDR1 and CDR2 sequences are SGHTA and FQGNSA. V was shortened by 7 bases and J by 3 bases, with 19 bases between the two germline ends. Here the CDR3 reads CASNYVRDTLYNEQFF. CDR3 bases: TGTGCCAGCAACTATGTACGGGACACCCTCTACAATGAGCAGTTCTTC.

This clonotype was observed a few times. V is TRBV7-2 and J is TRBJ1-2; D is unresolved. From germline, CDR1 is SGHTA and CDR2 FQGNSA. There are 12 residues in the CDR3. Trimming took off 1 base at V and 7 bases at J, with 7 bases between the two ends. The CDR3 reads CASSLESFGYTF. CDR3 DNA sequence: TGTGCCAGCAGCTTAGAGAGTTTTGGCTACACCTTC.

The V call is TRBV6-2 or TRBV6-3, the J call TRBJ2-7; D gene uncertain. V lost 1 base and J 1 base, leaving 20 bases between the germline ends. Germline assignment: CDR1 MNHEY and CDR2 SVGEGT. This CDR3 comprises 18 residues. CDR3 protein: CASSYFPLGSRNSYEQYF. CDR3 in DNA: TGTGCCAGCAGTTACTTCCCTCTGGGGTCCAGAAATTCCTACGAGCAGTACTTC.

The rearrangement links TRBV28 to TRBJ1-2; 7 positions agree with TRBD1. V shed 4 bases, J shed 12 bases, and the junction held 8 bases outside the gene matches. Germline CDR1 reads MDHEN; CDR2 reads SYDVKM. The CDR3 runs 12 residues. The DNA of the CDR3 is TGTGCCAGCAGTTCCGGACAGGTCGGAGACACCTTC. This codes for CASSSGQVGDTF.

The chain is built from TRBV7-9 and TRBJ1-2, with unresolved D. V lost 3 bases and J 12 bases, leaving 14 bases between the germline ends. CDR3 size: 12 residues. Looked up from germline, CDR1 is SEHNR and CDR2 is FQNEAQ (reference sequence). The CDR3 DNA reads TGTGCCAGCAGCTTTCCCGGCAGGTTCCACACCTTC. It yields the protein CASSFPGRFHTF.

This clonotype has only a few counts. The V and J genes are TRBV7-9 and TRBJ2-1, with 8 bases identical to TRBD1. V was pared by 5 bases and J by 5 bases, with 8 bases of the junction left unmatched. Germline CDR1 reads SEHNR; CDR2 reads FQNEAQ (reference sequence). The CDR3 consists of 15 residues. In DNA, the CDR3 is TGTGCCAGCAGCCTAGGGACAGGCTGGGACAATGAGCAGTTCTTC. Translation gives CASSLGTGWDNEQFF.

The chain carries TRBV3-1 and TRBJ1-1; D ambiguous. The CDR3 covers 15 residues. Between the trimmed V and J ends, which lost 2 bases and 1 base, there was a span of 11 bases. In germline, CDR1 is LGHDT, CDR2 YNNKEL (reference sequence). The CDR3, as DNA: TGTGCCAGCAGCCAAACCCCTTTTACGAACACTGAAGCTTTCTTT. This translates into CASSQTPFTNTEAFF.

The V call is TRBV20-1, the J call TRBJ2-3, with TRBD1 as a possible D gene (6 bases). CDR3 length: 15 residues. Trimming took 1 base from V and 5 from J, leaving 16 bases between them. Germline CDR1 DFQATT, CDR2 SNEGSKA (reference sequence). The CDR3 loop is CSARVQGLGLDTQYF. The CDR3 DNA reads TGCAGTGCTAGAGTTCAGGGGCTCGGGTTAGATACGCAGTATTTT.

This clonotype turned up a few times. This chain links TRBV29-1 with TRBJ2-1; D tentatively fits TRBD1 or TRBD2 (5 bases each). The germline V and J ends were trimmed by 5 bases and 4 bases, with 18 bases remaining between them. The length of the CDR3 is 15 residues. CDR1 and CDR2 from the germline V gene are SQVTM and ANQGSEA. The CDR3 DNA follows: TGCAGCGTTCCCTCTCGTCGGGGCTCGTACAATGAGCAGTTCTTC. Translating gives CSVPSRRGSYNEQFF.

At least ten counts were recorded for this clonotype. The genes are TRBV4-3 and TRBJ2-1; 10 bases map to TRBD1. CDR1 and CDR2 from the germline V gene are LGHNA and YSLEER. The CDR3 spans 16 residues. The V segment lost 3 bases and the J segment 3 bases; nucleotides outside the gene matches: 5. The CDR3 DNA reads TGCGCCAGCAGCCACCCCGGGACAGGGGACTACAATGAGCAGTTCTTC. It translates to CASSHPGTGDYNEQFF.

The chain carries TRBV6-6 and TRBJ2-1, with TRBD1 matching 7 bases. Losses at the gene ends were 2 bases for V and 2 bases for J; bases not matched to a gene: 9. Germline V gene sequence: CDR1 MNHNY, CDR2 SVGAGI (reference sequence). This CDR3 is built from 17 residues. In DNA form, the CDR3 reads TGTGCCAGCAGTTACGTGGGGGACAGCCTTCCCTACAATGAGCAGTTCTTC. As protein: CASSYVGDSLPYNEQFF.